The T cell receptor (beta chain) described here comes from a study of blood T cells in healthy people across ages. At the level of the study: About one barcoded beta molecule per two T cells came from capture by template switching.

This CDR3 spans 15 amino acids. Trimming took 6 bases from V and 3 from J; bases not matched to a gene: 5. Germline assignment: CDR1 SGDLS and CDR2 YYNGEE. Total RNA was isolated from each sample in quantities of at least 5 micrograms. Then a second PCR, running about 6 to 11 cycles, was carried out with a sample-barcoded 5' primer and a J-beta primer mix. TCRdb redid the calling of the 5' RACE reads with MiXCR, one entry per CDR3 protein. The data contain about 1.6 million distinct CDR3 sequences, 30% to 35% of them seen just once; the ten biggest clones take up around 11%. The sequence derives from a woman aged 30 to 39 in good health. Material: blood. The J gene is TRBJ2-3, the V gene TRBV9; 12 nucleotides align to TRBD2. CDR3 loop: CASTPGLAGTDTQYF. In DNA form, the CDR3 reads TGTGCCAGCACCCCCGGACTAGCGGGAACAGATACGCAGTATTTT. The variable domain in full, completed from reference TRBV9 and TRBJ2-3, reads DSGVTQTPKHLITATGQRVTLRCSPRSGDLSVYWYQQSLDQGLQFLIQYYNGEERAKGNILERFSAQQFPDLHSELNLSSLELGDSALYFCASTPGLAGTDTQYFGPGTRLTVL.